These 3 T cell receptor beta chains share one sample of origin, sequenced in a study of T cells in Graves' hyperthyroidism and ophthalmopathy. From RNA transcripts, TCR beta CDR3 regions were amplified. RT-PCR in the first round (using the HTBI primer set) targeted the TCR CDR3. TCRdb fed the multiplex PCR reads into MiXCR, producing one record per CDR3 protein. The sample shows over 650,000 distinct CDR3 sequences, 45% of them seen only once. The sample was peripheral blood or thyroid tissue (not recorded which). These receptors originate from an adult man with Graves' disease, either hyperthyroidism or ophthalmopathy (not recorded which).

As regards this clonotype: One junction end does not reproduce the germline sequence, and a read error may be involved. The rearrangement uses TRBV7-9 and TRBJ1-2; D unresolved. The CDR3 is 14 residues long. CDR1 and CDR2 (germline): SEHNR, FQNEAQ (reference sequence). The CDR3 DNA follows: TGTGCCAGCAACTTAGAGACGGGAAACTATGGCTACACCTTC. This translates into CASNLETGNYGYTF.

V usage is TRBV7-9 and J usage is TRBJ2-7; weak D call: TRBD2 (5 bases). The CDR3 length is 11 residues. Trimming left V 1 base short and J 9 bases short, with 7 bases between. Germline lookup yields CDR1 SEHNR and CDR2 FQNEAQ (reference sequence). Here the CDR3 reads CASSLGLAQYF. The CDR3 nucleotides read TGTGCCAGCAGCTTAGGTCTAGCGCAGTACTTC.

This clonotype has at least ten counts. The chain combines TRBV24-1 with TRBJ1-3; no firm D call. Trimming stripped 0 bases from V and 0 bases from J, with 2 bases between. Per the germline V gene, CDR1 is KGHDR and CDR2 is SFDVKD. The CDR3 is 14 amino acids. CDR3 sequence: CATSDLHSGNTIYF. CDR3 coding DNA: TGTGCCACCAGTGATTTGCACTCTGGAAACACCATATATTTT.